This T cell receptor (beta chain) was sequenced for a study of cytomegalovirus exposure and HLA in healthy donors. Use of 60 Vbeta and 13 Jbeta primers characterized the PCR. TCRdb's copy holds only in-frame clones and misses some; the assay was immunoSEQ multiplex PCR. The listing contains some 140,000 clones. Germline V gives CDR1 LNHDA, CDR2 SQIVND (reference sequence). Unmatched junction bases numbered 10, after V lost 7 bases and J lost 6 bases. The CDR3 covers 14 residues. The sequencing input was PBMCs. The V call is TRBV19, the J call TRBJ2-3, with TRBD1 matching over 7 bases. The clonotype was recovered from a middle-aged woman in good health and CMV-seronegative. In DNA, the CDR3 is TGTGCCAGTAACGACGACAGGGTGGTGGATACGCAGTATTTT. It is translated as CASNDDRVVDTQYF.